This T cell receptor (beta chain) was captured in a study of T cell changes during pregnancy in multiple sclerosis. This clone came up once. Clones were read by immunoSEQ multiplex PCR, and TCRdb kept only the in-frame ones, dropping some. The sample carries tens of thousands of clones, 90% recorded once. The CDR3 is made up of 15 amino acids. The germline V and J ends were trimmed by 6 bases and 3 bases, with 17 bases remaining between them. Germline V gene data show CDR1 as MDHEN and CDR2 as SYDVKM. This sequence originates from a female donor in good health, enrolled as a control in a pregnancy study. This sequence joins TRBV28 and TRBJ2-5; maybe TRBD1 (6 bases). The source was peripheral blood, collected in the first trimester of pregnancy. As DNA, the CDR3 is TGTGCCAGCAGCCCACAGGGTACGGGCGAAGAGACCCAGTACTTC. It is translated as CASSPQGTGEETQYF.